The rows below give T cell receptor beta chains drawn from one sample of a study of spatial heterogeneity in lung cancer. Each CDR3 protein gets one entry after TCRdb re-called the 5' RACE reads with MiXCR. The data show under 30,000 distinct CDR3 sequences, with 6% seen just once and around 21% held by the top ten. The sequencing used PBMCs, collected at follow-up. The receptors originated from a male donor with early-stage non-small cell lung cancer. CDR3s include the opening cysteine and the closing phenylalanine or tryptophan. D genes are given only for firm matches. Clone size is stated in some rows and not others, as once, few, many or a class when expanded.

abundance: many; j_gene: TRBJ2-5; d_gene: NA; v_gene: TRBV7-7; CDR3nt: TGTGCTAGCAGCTTAGGGGGAGGGCAAGAGACCCAGTACTTC; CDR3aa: CASSLGGGQETQYF
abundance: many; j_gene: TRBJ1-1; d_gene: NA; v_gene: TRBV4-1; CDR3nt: TGCGCCAGCAGCCAAACGACGAACACTGAAGCTTTCTTT; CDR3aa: CASSQTTNTEAFF
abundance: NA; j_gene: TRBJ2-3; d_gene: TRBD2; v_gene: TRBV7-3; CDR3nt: TGTGCCAGCAGCACTACTAGCGGCGGTGGGGCAGATACGCAGTATTTT; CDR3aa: CASSTTSGGGADTQYF
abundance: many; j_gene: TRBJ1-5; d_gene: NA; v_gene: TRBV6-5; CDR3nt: TGTGCCAGCAGAACGGGACAAGGAGGCAATCAGCCCCAGCATTTT; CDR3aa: CASRTGQGGNQPQHF
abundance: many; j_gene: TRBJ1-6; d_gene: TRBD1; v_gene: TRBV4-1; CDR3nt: TGCGCCAGCAGCCACACCGGGACAGACTATAATTCACCCCTCCACTTT; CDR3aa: CASSHTGTDYNSPLHF
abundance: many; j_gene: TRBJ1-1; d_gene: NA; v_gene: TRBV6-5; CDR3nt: TGTGCCAGCACAAACCCAGCGAACACTGAAGCTTTCTTT; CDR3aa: CASTNPANTEAFF
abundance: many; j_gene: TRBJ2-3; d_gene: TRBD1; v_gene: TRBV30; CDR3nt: TGTGCCTGTACCGGGACAGCTAGCACAGATACGCAGTATTTT; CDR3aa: CACTGTASTDTQYF
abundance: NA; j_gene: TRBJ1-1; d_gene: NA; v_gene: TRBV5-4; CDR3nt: TGTGCCAGCAGCCCGACGGGACGGATGAACACTGAAGCTTTCTTT; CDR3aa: CASSPTGRMNTEAFF
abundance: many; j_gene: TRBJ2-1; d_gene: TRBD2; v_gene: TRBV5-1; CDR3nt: TGCGCCAGCAGCCCTCTCGCGGGGGGCAATGAGCAGTTCTTC; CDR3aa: CASSPLAGGNEQFF
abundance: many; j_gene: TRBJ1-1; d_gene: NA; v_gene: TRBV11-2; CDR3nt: TGTGCCAGCAGCTTCTCCAGTACGAACACTGAAGCTTTCTTT; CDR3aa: CASSFSSTNTEAFF
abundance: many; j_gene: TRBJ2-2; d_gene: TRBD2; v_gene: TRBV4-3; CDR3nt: TGCGCCAGCAGCCAAGATAGAGTAGCGGGATATACCGGGGAGCTGTTTTTT; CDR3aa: CASSQDRVAGYTGELFF
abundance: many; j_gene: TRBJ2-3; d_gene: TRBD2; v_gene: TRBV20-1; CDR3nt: TGCAGTGCCTATCCCACTAGCGGGGGGACGGCTAGCACAGATACGCAGTATTTT; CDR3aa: CSAYPTSGGTASTDTQYF
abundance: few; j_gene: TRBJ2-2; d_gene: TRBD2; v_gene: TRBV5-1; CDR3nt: TGCGCCAGCAGCTCCCTTCTAGCGGGTTCCGCCGGGGAGCTGTTTTTT; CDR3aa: CASSSLLAGSAGELFF
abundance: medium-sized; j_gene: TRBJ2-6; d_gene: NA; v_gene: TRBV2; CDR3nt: TGTGCCAGCAGTGGGTACGGGGCTGGGGCCAACGTCCTGACTTTC; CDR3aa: CASSGYGAGANVLTF
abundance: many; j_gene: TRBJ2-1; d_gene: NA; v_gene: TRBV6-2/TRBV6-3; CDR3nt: TGTGCCAGCAGCGAACAGGGGGGGACTCACAATGAGCAGTTCTTC; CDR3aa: CASSEQGGTHNEQFF
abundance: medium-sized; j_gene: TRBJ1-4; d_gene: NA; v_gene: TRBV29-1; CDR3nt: TGCAGCGTTGAGGCTTATGAAAAACTGTTTTTT; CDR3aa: CSVEAYEKLFF
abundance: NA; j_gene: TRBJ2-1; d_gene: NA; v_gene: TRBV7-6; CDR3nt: TGTGCCAGCAGCCTCGGTTGGGAGCAGTTCTTC; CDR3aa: CASSLGWEQFF
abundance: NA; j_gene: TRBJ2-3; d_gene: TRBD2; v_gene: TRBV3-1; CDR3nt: TGTGCCAGCAGCCTTCGACTAGCGGGGGGGGATACGCAGTATTTT; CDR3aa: CASSLRLAGGDTQYF
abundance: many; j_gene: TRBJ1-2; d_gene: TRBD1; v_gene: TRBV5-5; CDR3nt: TGTGCCAGCAGCTCCGGACAGGGGGCTACCTACTATGGCTACACCTTC; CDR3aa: CASSSGQGATYYGYTF
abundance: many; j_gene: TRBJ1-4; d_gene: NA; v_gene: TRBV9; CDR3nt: TGTGCCAGCAGCTTGGGGTCGGGGGCAACTAATGAAAAACTGTTTTTT; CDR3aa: CASSLGSGATNEKLFF
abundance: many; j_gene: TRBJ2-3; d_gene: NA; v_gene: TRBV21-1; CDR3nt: TGTGCCAGCAGCAAAAGGAGGGGCAGGAGCGGGGGTCCCTCCACAGATACGCAGTATTTT; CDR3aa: CASSKRRGRSGGPSTDTQYF
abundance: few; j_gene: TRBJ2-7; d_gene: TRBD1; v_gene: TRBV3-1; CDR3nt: TGTGCCAGCAGCCGGACAGGGTCCGAGCAGTACTTC; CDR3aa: CASSRTGSEQYF
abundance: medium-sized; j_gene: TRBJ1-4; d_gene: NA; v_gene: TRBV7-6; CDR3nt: TGTGCCAGCAGCTTAGATACAGGGCTGAGTGAAAAACTGTTTTTT; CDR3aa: CASSLDTGLSEKLFF
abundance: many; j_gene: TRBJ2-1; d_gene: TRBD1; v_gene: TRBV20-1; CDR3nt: TGCAGTTGGGACAGGGAGTACAATGAGCAGTTCTTC; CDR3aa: CSWDREYNEQFF
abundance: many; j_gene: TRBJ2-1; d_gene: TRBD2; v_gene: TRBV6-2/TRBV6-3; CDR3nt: TGTGCCAGCAAGCTAGCGGGAGTGGATGAGCAGTTCTTC; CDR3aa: CASKLAGVDEQFF
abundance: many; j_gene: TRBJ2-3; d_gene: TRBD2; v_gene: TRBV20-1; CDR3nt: TGCAGTGCTGACAGCGGGGCCTCCCAAGATACGCAGTATTTT; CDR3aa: CSADSGASQDTQYF
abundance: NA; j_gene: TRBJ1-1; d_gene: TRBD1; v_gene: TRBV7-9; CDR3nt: TGTGCCAGCAGCGGGGACAGAGCTGAAGCTTTCTTT; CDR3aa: CASSGDRAEAFF
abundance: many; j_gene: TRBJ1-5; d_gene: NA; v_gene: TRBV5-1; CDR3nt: TGCGCCAGCAGCCCCGGGACCCTCAATCAGCCCCAGCATTTT; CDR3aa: CASSPGTLNQPQHF
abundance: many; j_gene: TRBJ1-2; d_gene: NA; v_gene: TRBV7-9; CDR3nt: TGTGCCAGCAGCTTAGGCAGGGATAACTATGGCTACACCTTC; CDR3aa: CASSLGRDNYGYTF
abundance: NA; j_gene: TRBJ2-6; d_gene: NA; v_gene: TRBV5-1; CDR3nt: TGCGCCAGCAGCTCGGGGCTGGTTGTCTCTGGGGCCAACGTCCTGACTTTC; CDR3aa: CASSSGLVVSGANVLTF
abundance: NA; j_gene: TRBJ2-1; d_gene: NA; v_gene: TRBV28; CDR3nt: TGTGCCAGCAGTTCACAGAACAATGAGCAGTTCTTC; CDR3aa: CASSSQNNEQFF
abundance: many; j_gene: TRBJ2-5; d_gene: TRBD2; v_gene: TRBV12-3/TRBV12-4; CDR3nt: TGTGCCAGCAGCTTACTAGCGGTCGCGGCCCAGTACTTC; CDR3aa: CASSLLAVAAQYF
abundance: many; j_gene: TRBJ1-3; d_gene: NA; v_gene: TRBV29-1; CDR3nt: TGCAGCGCCCAGCGGGGTTCAGGAAACACCATATATTTT; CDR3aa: CSAQRGSGNTIYF
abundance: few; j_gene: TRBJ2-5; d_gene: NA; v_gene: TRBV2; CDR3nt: TGTGCCAGCAGTGCCGACAGTGGGAGCGTTGAGACCCAGTACTTC; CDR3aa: CASSADSGSVETQYF
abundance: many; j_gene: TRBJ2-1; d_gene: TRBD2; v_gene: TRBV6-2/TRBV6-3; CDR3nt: TGTGCCAGCAGGATTAACACCGGGGGGGGCGAGTTCTTC; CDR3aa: CASRINTGGGEFF
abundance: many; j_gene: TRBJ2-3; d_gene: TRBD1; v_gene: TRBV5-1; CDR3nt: TGCGCCAGCAGCTTGGAGGGACAGTACACAGATACGCAGTATTTT; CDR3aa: CASSLEGQYTDTQYF
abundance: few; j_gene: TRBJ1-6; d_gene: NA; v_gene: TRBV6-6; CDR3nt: TGTGCCAGCAGATACTCCGTCGGGGGTAGGGATTCACCCCTCCACTTT; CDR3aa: CASRYSVGGRDSPLHF
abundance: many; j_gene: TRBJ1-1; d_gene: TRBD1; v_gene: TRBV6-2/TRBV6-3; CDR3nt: TGTGCCAGCAGTGGGGGACAGCAGAACACTGAAGCTTTCTTT; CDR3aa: CASSGGQQNTEAFF
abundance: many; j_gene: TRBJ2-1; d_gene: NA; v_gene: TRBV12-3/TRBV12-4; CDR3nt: TGTGCCAGCAGTTTTCTGGCTAGTGCAAATGAGCAGTTCTTC; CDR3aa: CASSFLASANEQFF
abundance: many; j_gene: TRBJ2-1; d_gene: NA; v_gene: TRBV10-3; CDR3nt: TGTGCCATCAGTGAGGGTCTTTCGCCCTCCTACAATGAGCAGTTCTTC; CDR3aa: CAISEGLSPSYNEQFF
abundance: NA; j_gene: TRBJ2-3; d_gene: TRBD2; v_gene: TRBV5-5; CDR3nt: TGTGCCAGCAGCTTAGGACTAGCAGAAAGCACAGATACGCAGTATTTT; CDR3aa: CASSLGLAESTDTQYF
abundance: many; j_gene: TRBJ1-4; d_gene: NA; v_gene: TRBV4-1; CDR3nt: TGCGCCAGCAGCCAAATGCGGGTTAATGAAAAACTGTTTTTT; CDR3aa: CASSQMRVNEKLFF
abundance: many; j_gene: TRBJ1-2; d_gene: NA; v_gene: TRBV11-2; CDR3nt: TGTGCCAGCAGCTTAGTAAGGGGCCAGTCCCATGGCTACACCTTC; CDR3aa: CASSLVRGQSHGYTF
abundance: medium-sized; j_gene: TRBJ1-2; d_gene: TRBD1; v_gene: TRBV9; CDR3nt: TGTGCCAGCAGCGTAGAGAACAGGGGTTATGGCTACACCTTC; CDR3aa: CASSVENRGYGYTF
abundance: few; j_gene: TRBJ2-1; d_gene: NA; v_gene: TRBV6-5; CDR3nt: TGTGCCAGCAGTTCGCGTTTATTAGGGCCGAGGGATGAGCAGTTCTTC; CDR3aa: CASSSRLLGPRDEQFF
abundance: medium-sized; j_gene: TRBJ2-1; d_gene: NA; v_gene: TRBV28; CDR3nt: TGTGCCAGCAGTTTACCACTTGGGAAAGTGGAGCAGTTCTTC; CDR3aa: CASSLPLGKVEQFF
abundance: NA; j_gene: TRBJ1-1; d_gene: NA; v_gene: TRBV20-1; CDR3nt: TGCAGTGCTAGTGGGGCGACACAGAGCTCCGGCACTGAAGCTTTCTTT; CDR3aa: CSASGATQSSGTEAFF
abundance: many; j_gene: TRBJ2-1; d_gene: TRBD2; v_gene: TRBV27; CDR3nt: TGTGCCAGCAGTTTCTACCCCGGGCTAGCGGCCTACAATGAGCAGTTCTTC; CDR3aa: CASSFYPGLAAYNEQFF
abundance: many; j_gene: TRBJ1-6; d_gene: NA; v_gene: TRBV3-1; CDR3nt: TGTGCCAGCAGCCAAGAAGGCGGTATCACCCTCCACTTT; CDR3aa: CASSQEGGITLHF
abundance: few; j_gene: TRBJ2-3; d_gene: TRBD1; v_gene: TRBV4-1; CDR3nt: TGCGCCAGCAGCCGTACCGGACAGGGGCGGGTAGATACGCAGTATTTT; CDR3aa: CASSRTGQGRVDTQYF
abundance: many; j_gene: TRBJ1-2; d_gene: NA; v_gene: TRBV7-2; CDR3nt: TGTGCCAGCAGCTCCGGCCGCTATGGCTACACCTTC; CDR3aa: CASSSGRYGYTF
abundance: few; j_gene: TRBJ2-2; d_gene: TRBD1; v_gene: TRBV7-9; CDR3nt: TGTGCCAGCAGTCCAACAGGGGGGAACACCGGGGAGCTGTTTTTT; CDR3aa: CASSPTGGNTGELFF
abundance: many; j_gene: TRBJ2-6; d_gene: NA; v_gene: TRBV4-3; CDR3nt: TGCGCCAGCAGCCAAGCATGGGCAGTGTCTGGGGCCAACGTCCTGACTTTC; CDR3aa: CASSQAWAVSGANVLTF
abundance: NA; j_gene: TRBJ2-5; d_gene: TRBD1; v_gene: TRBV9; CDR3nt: TGTGCCAGCAGCGAGGGACAGCCGTCGGAGACCCAGTACTTC; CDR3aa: CASSEGQPSETQYF
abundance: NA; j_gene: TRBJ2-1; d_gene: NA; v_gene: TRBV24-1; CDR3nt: TGTGCCACCAAAAGGGCGAATGAGCAGTTCTTC; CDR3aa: CATKRANEQFF
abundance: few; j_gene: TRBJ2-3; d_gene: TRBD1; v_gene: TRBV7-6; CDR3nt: TGTGCCAGCAGCTCCCGGACAGGGGGAAGTACGCAGTATTTT; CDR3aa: CASSSRTGGSTQYF
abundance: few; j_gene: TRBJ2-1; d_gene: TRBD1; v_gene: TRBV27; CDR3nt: TGTGCCAGCAGTCGGGGACAGGGGCCGGATGAGCAGTTCTTC; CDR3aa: CASSRGQGPDEQFF
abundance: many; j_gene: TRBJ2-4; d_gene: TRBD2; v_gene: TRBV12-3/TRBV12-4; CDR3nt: TGTGCCAGCAGTCCCCGGACTAGCGGGAGGAAAAACATTCAGTACTTC; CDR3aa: CASSPRTSGRKNIQYF
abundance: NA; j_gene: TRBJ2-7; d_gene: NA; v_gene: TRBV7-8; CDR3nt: TGTGCCAGCAGCGGACAGACCTACGAGCAGTACTTC; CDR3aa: CASSGQTYEQYF
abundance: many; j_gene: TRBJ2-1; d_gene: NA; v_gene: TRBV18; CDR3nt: TGTGCCAGCTCACCAAGGATCCGAGAGGATGAGCAGTTCTTC; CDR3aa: CASSPRIREDEQFF